The 14 T cell receptor beta chains presented below share a single source sample, sequenced in a study of T-cell reconstitution after alpha-beta-depleted transplantation in children. As it was prepared, the TCRbeta library received unique molecular identifiers. In TCRdb, the PCR reads were re-called with MiXCR into one record per CDR3 protein. This sample has approximately 510,000 distinct CDR3 sequences; approximately 20% occur once, and the top ten carry over 3%. Sample: PBMCs from the stem cell graft donor, taken from the stem cell graft. Receptors were obtained from a human donor who donated a stem cell graft to a child with acute lymphoblastic leukemia.

This clonotype has only a few counts. This sequence joins TRBV7-8 and TRBJ2-3, with 8 bases matching TRBD1. The CDR3 covers 16 residues. From germline, CDR1 is SGHVS and CDR2 FQNEAQ. Unmatched junction bases numbered 5, after V lost 3 bases and J lost 0 bases. The CDR3 DNA is TGTGCCAGCAGCTTTCTGACAGGGGTCAGCACAGATACGCAGTATTTT. It encodes CASSFLTGVSTDTQYF.

This clonotype was observed a few times. The J gene is TRBJ2-5, the V gene TRBV6-2 or TRBV6-3; D remains unclear. The CDR3 loop spans 14 amino acids. V lost 4 bases, J lost 2 bases, and 11 bases lay in between. Germline V lookup: CDR1 MNHEY, CDR2 SVGEGT. The CDR3 is CASSFWTVQETQYF. The CDR3 DNA is TGTGCCAGCAGTTTTTGGACGGTTCAAGAGACCCAGTACTTC.

The sample holds one count of this clonotype. This rearrangement joins TRBV10-3 to TRBJ1-2; the D is unclear. The CDR3 has 13 amino acids. Germline values: CDR1 ENHRY, CDR2 SYGVKD. V lost 2 bases, J lost 0 bases, and 4 bases lay in between. CDR3 residues: CAISEKSNYGYTF. The CDR3 DNA reads TGTGCCATCAGTGAGAAATCTAACTATGGCTACACCTTC.

The chain links TRBV3-1 to TRBJ2-1, with 8 bases that match TRBD2. The junction had 13 bases not matched to a gene; V was cut back by 8 bases and J by 7 bases. There are 15 residues in the CDR3. Looked up from germline, CDR1 is LGHDT and CDR2 is YNNKEL (reference sequence). The chain's CDR3 is CASCTLAGPLNEQFF. The CDR3, as DNA: TGTGCCAGCTGCACCCTAGCGGGCCCGTTGAATGAGCAGTTCTTC.

This clonotype was observed a single time. One junction end disagrees with the germline gene, perhaps due to a read error. V is TRBV7-2 and J is TRBJ2-1; 12 positions agree with TRBD2. CDR3 size: 14 residues. CDR1 and CDR2 (germline): SGHTA, FQGNSA. Written as DNA, the CDR3 is TGTGCCACCAGCTTAGCACTAGCGGGAGGACAGCAGTTCTTC. This sequence encodes CATSLALAGGQQFF.

The CDR3 reads CASSYSAGSSYEQYF. CDR3 DNA: TGTGCCAGCAGTTACAGCGCGGGGAGCTCCTACGAGCAGTACTTC. This chain connects TRBV6-5 to TRBJ2-7, with a weak D call TRBD2 (6 bases). The V end was cut by 2 bases, the J end by 0 bases, with 11 bases between. This CDR3 is 15 amino acids long. Germline assignment: CDR1 MNHEY and CDR2 SVGAGI.

The V gene is TRBV9, the J gene TRBJ1-2; D is unresolved. Germline CDR1 reads SGDLS; CDR2 reads YYNGEE. The CDR3 extends over 16 amino acids. Between the trimmed V and J ends, which lost 0 bases and 3 bases, there was a span of 15 bases. CDR3 residues: CASSVDLEKAYYGYTF. CDR3 in DNA: TGTGCCAGCAGCGTAGACCTGGAAAAAGCTTACTATGGCTACACCTTC.

In its sample, this clonotype was seen a few times. J is TRBJ2-7 and V is TRBV4-2, with 8 bases that match TRBD2. J gave up 2 bases and V 2 bases, and 5 bases lay outside the gene matches. This CDR3 spans 15 amino acids. From germline, CDR1 is LGHNA and CDR2 YNFKEQ. The CDR3 loop reads CASSQNLAGTYEQYF. Here the CDR3 DNA reads TGTGCCAGCAGCCAAAATCTAGCGGGTACCTACGAGCAGTACTTC.

V is TRBV5-4 and J is TRBJ1-1, with a possible D match to TRBD1 (5 bases). This CDR3 is built from 12 residues. Germline V gene lookup returns CDR1 SGHNT and CDR2 YYREEE (reference sequence). Trimming took off 4 bases at V and 10 bases at J, with 14 bases between the two ends. CDR3 nucleotide sequence: TGTGCCAGCAGCCGGCCGAGGGGAGGAGCTTTCTTT. Its translation: CASSRPRGGAFF.

The genes are TRBV5-1 and TRBJ2-1; 14 nucleotides align to TRBD2. With V trimmed by 4 bases and J by 7 bases, 7 bases remained unmatched. Germline V gene data show CDR1 as SGHRS and CDR2 as YFSETQ. The CDR3 extends over 16 amino acids. CDR3 amino acids: CASSPGLAGAYNEQFF. The CDR3 nucleotides read TGCGCCAGCAGCCCGGGACTAGCGGGAGCGTATAATGAGCAGTTCTTC. The whole variable domain, remainder taken from reference TRBV5-1 and TRBJ2-1, is KAGVTQTPRYLIKTRGQQVTLSCSPISGHRSVSWYQQTPGQGLQFLFEYFSETQRNKGNFPGRFSGRQFSNSRSEMNVSTLELGDSALYLCASSPGLAGAYNEQFFGPGTRLTVL.

This chain links TRBV4-1 with TRBJ1-1; D remains unclear. Germline assignment: CDR1 MGHRA and CDR2 YSYEKL. The CDR3 contains 15 residues. V was trimmed by 2 bases and J by 0 bases, leaving 10 bases between them. This CDR3 is CASSQISPLNTEAFF. The CDR3 region has the DNA TGCGCCAGCAGCCAAATCTCCCCTTTGAACACTGAAGCTTTCTTT.

This chain links TRBV13 with TRBJ2-6; 7 nucleotides align to TRBD1. V shed 5 bases, J shed 2 bases, and the junction held 6 bases outside the gene matches. The CDR3 sequence is 16 residues long. Germline V CDR1 and CDR2: PRHDT, FYEKMQ (reference sequence). This chain's CDR3 is CASSSTGAAGANVLTF. Here the CDR3 DNA reads TGTGCCAGCAGCAGTACAGGGGCAGCTGGGGCCAACGTCCTGACTTTC.

The rearrangement uses TRBV9 and TRBJ2-1; 13 bases match TRBD2. V shed 3 bases and J 5 bases; nucleotides not matched to a gene: 2. Germline CDR1 reads SGDLS; CDR2 reads YYNGEE. The CDR3 is made up of 15 amino acids. CDR3 sequence: CASSEGTSGDNEQFF. Here the CDR3 DNA reads TGTGCCAGCAGCGAGGGGACTAGCGGGGACAATGAGCAGTTCTTC. The complete variable domain, with remaining parts taken from reference TRBV9 and TRBJ2-1, reads DSGVTQTPKHLITATGQRVTLRCSPRSGDLSVYWYQQSLDQGLQFLIQYYNGEERAKGNILERFSAQQFPDLHSELNLSSLELGDSALYFCASSEGTSGDNEQFFGPGTRLTVL.

The CDR3 loop is CASSQAQGKDEQYF. DNA for the CDR3: TGCGCCAGCAGCCAAGCCCAGGGAAAGGACGAGCAGTACTTC. This sequence joins TRBV4-1 and TRBJ2-7, with a weak D call TRBD1 (5 bases). The length of the CDR3 is 14 residues. Germline V lookup: CDR1 MGHRA, CDR2 YSYEKL. Trimming took off 1 base at V and 5 bases at J, with 12 bases between the two ends.